The clone carrying this T cell receptor (beta chain) occurred a few times. This specimen comes from a study of blood T cell repertoires in COVID-19. The assay was immunoSEQ multiplex PCR, and TCRdb's table has in-frame clones only and misses some. The table shows hundreds of thousands of clones, with nearly 90% occurring only once. This CDR3 spans 16 amino acids. Germline assignment: CDR1 LGHNA and CDR2 YNFKEQ. V gave up 1 base and J gave up 1 base, with 11 bases separating them. The genes are TRBV4-2 and TRBJ2-1; tentatively, D is TRBD2 (5 bases). The receptor comes from a woman younger than 30 with acute COVID-19. The sample comprised PBMCs or T cells enriched from blood (not recorded which). The CDR3 sequence: CASSQGAAGSYNEQFF. The CDR3 region has the DNA TGTGCCAGCAGCCAAGGTGCCGCGGGTTCCTACAATGAGCAGTTCTTC.